A selection of T cell receptor beta chains follows, all from one sample in a study of shared clonotypes between healthy human individuals. The method was immunoSEQ multiplex PCR; TCRdb's version includes in-frame clones alone and lacks a portion of them. The sample carries about 580,000 clones, 98% recorded once. Sequences were obtained from naive CD8+ T cells sorted from blood. These receptors originate from a man aged 25 to 40 in good health. Each CDR3 is given with its conserved first and last residue. A D gene is named only where the DNA matches it firmly. Rows may omit the clone size; those that give it use once, few, many or a size class.

D gene: .
J gene: TRBJ2-1
V gene: TRBV30
clone size: .
CDR3 protein: CAWSISYGGNEQFF
CDR3 DNA: TGTGCCTGGAGCATCTCGTACGGGGGCAATGAGCAGTTCTTC

D gene: .
J gene: TRBJ2-2
V gene: TRBV6-1
clone size: .
CDR3 protein: CASILWEANTGELFF
CDR3 DNA: TGTGCCAGCATTTTGTGGGAGGCCAACACCGGGGAGCTGTTTTTT

D gene: .
J gene: TRBJ2-7
V gene: TRBV21-1
clone size: once
CDR3 protein: CASTPGQPLHYEQYF
CDR3 DNA: TGTGCCAGCACCCCGGGACAGCCACTGCACTACGAGCAGTACTTC

D gene: .
J gene: TRBJ2-1
V gene: TRBV27
clone size: .
CDR3 protein: CASSWTRSDNEQFF
CDR3 DNA: TGTGCCAGCAGTTGGACCAGAAGCGACAATGAGCAGTTCTTC

D gene: TRBD1
J gene: TRBJ2-7
V gene: TRBV13
clone size: .
CDR3 protein: CASSLNRDRGISGSTHEQYF
CDR3 DNA: TGTGCCAGCAGCTTAAACCGGGACAGGGGGATTAGCGGGAGTACCCACGAGCAGTACTTC

D gene: .
J gene: TRBJ2-5
V gene: TRBV11-2
clone size: .
CDR3 protein: CASSTRGWETQYF
CDR3 DNA: TGTGCCAGCAGCACCAGAGGGTGGGAGACCCAGTACTTC

D gene: .
J gene: TRBJ1-2
V gene: TRBV5-4
clone size: .
CDR3 protein: CASLPGKTYGYTF
CDR3 DNA: TGTGCCAGCTTACCAGGAAAGACCTATGGCTACACCTTC

D gene: TRBD1
J gene: TRBJ2-1
V gene: TRBV10-3
clone size: .
CDR3 protein: CAIQGDRGQNNEQFF
CDR3 DNA: TGTGCCATCCAGGGGGACAGGGGGCAGAACAATGAGCAGTTCTTC

D gene: TRBD2
J gene: TRBJ2-1
V gene: TRBV7-8
clone size: once
CDR3 protein: CASSSDSGSLYNEQFF
CDR3 DNA: TGTGCCAGCAGCTCAGATAGCGGGAGCCTCTACAATGAGCAGTTCTTC

D gene: .
J gene: TRBJ2-7
V gene: TRBV5-1
clone size: once
CDR3 protein: CASGDIYEQYF
CDR3 DNA: TGCGCCAGCGGGGATATCTACGAGCAGTACTTC

D gene: TRBD2
J gene: TRBJ2-1
V gene: TRBV11-2
clone size: .
CDR3 protein: CATAGEGPYNEQFF
CDR3 DNA: TGTGCCACCGCCGGGGAGGGCCCCTACAATGAGCAGTTCTTC

D gene: .
J gene: TRBJ2-1
V gene: TRBV7-6
clone size: once
CDR3 protein: CASSFAGAREQFF
CDR3 DNA: TGTGCCAGCAGCTTCGCAGGGGCCCGGGAGCAGTTCTTC

D gene: .
J gene: TRBJ1-3
V gene: TRBV14
clone size: .
CDR3 protein: CASSHTGTPIPSGNTIYF
CDR3 DNA: TGTGCCAGCAGCCACACCGGGACACCCATCCCCTCTGGAAACACCATATATTTT

D gene: TRBD2
J gene: TRBJ2-7
V gene: TRBV11-2
clone size: .
CDR3 protein: CASSRSGGRSEQYF
CDR3 DNA: TGTGCCAGCAGCCGCTCGGGCGGGAGATCCGAGCAGTACTTC

D gene: TRBD1
J gene: TRBJ1-1
V gene: TRBV10-1
clone size: .
CDR3 protein: CASSGTGQNTEAFF
CDR3 DNA: TGCGCCAGCAGTGGGACAGGGCAGAACACTGAAGCTTTCTTT

D gene: .
J gene: TRBJ1-1
V gene: TRBV7-9
clone size: few
CDR3 protein: CASSSENTEAFF
CDR3 DNA: TGTGCCAGCAGCTCGGAGAACACTGAAGCTTTCTTT

D gene: TRBD2
J gene: TRBJ2-7
V gene: TRBV2
clone size: .
CDR3 protein: CASSEGPRAGVYEQYF
CDR3 DNA: TGTGCCAGCAGTGAAGGGCCCCGAGCGGGAGTTTACGAGCAGTACTTC

D gene: TRBD2
J gene: TRBJ2-1
V gene: TRBV18
clone size: .
CDR3 protein: CASLKGLGGNEQFF
CDR3 DNA: TGTGCCAGCTTAAAGGGACTAGGGGGCAATGAGCAGTTCTTC

D gene: .
J gene: TRBJ1-5
V gene: TRBV7-8
clone size: .
CDR3 protein: CASSFFLGTVNSNQPQHF
CDR3 DNA: TGTGCCAGCAGCTTTTTTCTTGGGACTGTTAATAGCAATCAGCCCCAGCATTTT

D gene: .
J gene: TRBJ2-1
V gene: TRBV15
clone size: .
CDR3 protein: CATSRDLGKQFF
CDR3 DNA: TGTGCCACCAGCAGAGATCTGGGGAAGCAGTTCTTC

D gene: .
J gene: TRBJ2-7
V gene: TRBV14
clone size: .
CDR3 protein: CASSEGRIREQYF
CDR3 DNA: TGTGCCAGCAGCGAGGGACGGATCCGCGAGCAGTACTTC

D gene: .
J gene: TRBJ1-2
V gene: TRBV2
clone size: once
CDR3 protein: CASSEAQEVSFGYGYTF
CDR3 DNA: TGTGCCAGCAGTGAAGCGCAGGAGGTCTCCTTCGGCTATGGCTACACCTTC

D gene: .
J gene: TRBJ1-2
V gene: TRBV6-5
clone size: .
CDR3 protein: CASSYSGEPHYGYTF
CDR3 DNA: TGTGCCAGCAGTTACTCAGGGGAGCCACACTATGGCTACACCTTC

D gene: .
J gene: TRBJ2-7
V gene: TRBV5-1
clone size: .
CDR3 protein: CASSLKQGPAYEQYF
CDR3 DNA: TGCGCCAGCAGCTTAAAGCAGGGACCAGCGTACGAGCAGTACTTC

D gene: .
J gene: TRBJ2-3
V gene: TRBV28
clone size: .
CDR3 protein: CASGHTDTQYF
CDR3 DNA: TGTGCCAGTGGGCACACAGATACGCAGTATTTT

D gene: .
J gene: TRBJ2-1
V gene: TRBV15
clone size: .
CDR3 protein: CATSRVGSYNEQFF
CDR3 DNA: TGTGCCACCAGCAGAGTGGGGTCGTACAATGAGCAGTTCTTC

D gene: .
J gene: TRBJ2-1
V gene: TRBV4-1
clone size: .
CDR3 protein: CASSPDRDLYEQFF
CDR3 DNA: TGCGCCAGCAGCCCCGATCGTGATTTGTATGAGCAGTTCTTC

D gene: .
J gene: TRBJ2-2
V gene: TRBV27
clone size: .
CDR3 protein: CASSLPTGELFF
CDR3 DNA: TGTGCCAGCAGTTTGCCCACCGGGGAGCTGTTTTTT

D gene: .
J gene: TRBJ2-1
V gene: TRBV20-1
clone size: .
CDR3 protein: CSARDREKQFF
CDR3 DNA: TGCAGTGCTAGAGATAGGGAGAAGCAGTTCTTC

D gene: TRBD2
J gene: TRBJ2-1
V gene: TRBV5-8
clone size: .
CDR3 protein: CASFPRGSGRGYNEQFF
CDR3 DNA: TGTGCCAGTTTTCCCCGTGGGAGCGGGAGAGGCTACAATGAGCAGTTCTTC

D gene: .
J gene: TRBJ2-7
V gene: TRBV14
clone size: .
CDR3 protein: CASSQEPGPDALTYEQYF
CDR3 DNA: TGTGCCAGCAGCCAAGAACCGGGACCTGACGCGCTAACCTACGAGCAGTACTTC

D gene: .
J gene: TRBJ1-2
V gene: TRBV6-5
clone size: .
CDR3 protein: CASSYSTGNYGYTF
CDR3 DNA: TGTGCCAGCAGTTACTCGACGGGTAACTATGGCTACACCTTC

D gene: TRBD2
J gene: TRBJ2-7
V gene: TRBV9
clone size: .
CDR3 protein: CASSVDLAGGEQYF
CDR3 DNA: TGTGCCAGCAGCGTAGACCTAGCGGGAGGCGAGCAGTACTTC

D gene: .
J gene: TRBJ2-7
V gene: TRBV7-9
clone size: .
CDR3 protein: CASSLTRYEQYF
CDR3 DNA: TGTGCCAGCAGCCTGACCCGCTACGAGCAGTACTTC

D gene: TRBD2
J gene: TRBJ2-1
V gene: TRBV7-2
clone size: .
CDR3 protein: CASSLGLAGGPDEQFF
CDR3 DNA: TGTGCCAGCAGCTTAGGACTAGCGGGAGGGCCTGATGAGCAGTTCTTC

D gene: .
J gene: TRBJ1-1
V gene: TRBV29-1
clone size: .
CDR3 protein: CSVEDTVARAFF
CDR3 DNA: TGCAGCGTTGAAGACACAGTCGCGAGGGCTTTCTTT

D gene: .
J gene: TRBJ2-7
V gene: TRBV4-1
clone size: .
CDR3 protein: CASSQVGSGTYEQYF
CDR3 DNA: TGCGCCAGCAGCCAAGTGGGTTCGGGGACCTACGAGCAGTACTTC

D gene: TRBD2
J gene: TRBJ2-2
V gene: TRBV27
clone size: .
CDR3 protein: CASSGLAGATDTGELFF
CDR3 DNA: TGTGCCAGCAGCGGACTAGCGGGAGCCACGGACACCGGGGAGCTGTTTTTT

D gene: .
J gene: TRBJ2-3
V gene: TRBV7-8
clone size: once
CDR3 protein: CASSFEGRQLDTQYF
CDR3 DNA: TGTGCCAGCAGCTTCGAGGGGCGGCAATTAGATACGCAGTATTTT

D gene: TRBD1
J gene: TRBJ2-1
V gene: TRBV6-6
clone size: .
CDR3 protein: CASSYTPGQAYNEQFF
CDR3 DNA: TGTGCCAGCAGTTATACCCCGGGACAGGCTTACAATGAGCAGTTCTTC

D gene: .
J gene: TRBJ2-7
V gene: TRBV7-2
clone size: .
CDR3 protein: CASSPGMVHEQYF
CDR3 DNA: TGTGCCAGCAGCCCTGGAATGGTCCACGAGCAGTACTTC

D gene: TRBD2
J gene: TRBJ2-1
V gene: TRBV19
clone size: .
CDR3 protein: CASSLTSLPNNEQFF
CDR3 DNA: TGTGCCAGTAGTTTGACTAGCCTGCCTAATAATGAGCAGTTCTTC

D gene: .
J gene: TRBJ2-7
V gene: TRBV7-9
clone size: .
CDR3 protein: CASSLTSTEQYF
CDR3 DNA: TGTGCCAGCAGTCTTACTAGTACCGAGCAGTACTTC

D gene: .
J gene: TRBJ2-7
V gene: TRBV4-1
clone size: .
CDR3 protein: CASSQEPGIAYEQYF
CDR3 DNA: TGCGCCAGCAGCCAAGAGCCAGGGATAGCCTACGAGCAGTACTTC

D gene: .
J gene: TRBJ1-1
V gene: TRBV30
clone size: .
CDR3 protein: CAWSVVWGNTEAFF
CDR3 DNA: TGTGCCTGGAGTGTTGTTTGGGGGAACACTGAAGCTTTCTTT

D gene: .
J gene: TRBJ2-2
V gene: TRBV5-4
clone size: .
CDR3 protein: CASSGTAGELFF
CDR3 DNA: TGTGCCAGCAGCGGGACCGCCGGGGAGCTGTTTTTT

D gene: .
J gene: TRBJ1-1
V gene: TRBV4-1
clone size: .
CDR3 protein: CASSQDKAAEAFF
CDR3 DNA: TGCGCCAGCAGCCAAGATAAGGCAGCAGAAGCTTTCTTT

D gene: .
J gene: TRBJ2-7
V gene: TRBV7-9
clone size: few
CDR3 protein: CASSPQGRPYEQYF
CDR3 DNA: TGTGCCAGCAGCCCCCAGGGACGGCCCTACGAGCAGTACTTC